This passage covers 25 T cell receptor beta chains from one sample sequenced in a study of T cell responses to AZD1222 COVID-19 vaccine. Profiling relied on immunoSEQ multiplex PCR, and the TCRdb table lists in-frame clones only, not all of them. Among 250,000 to 300,000 clones listed, about 94% were seen once. The material sequenced was peripheral blood, taken 28 days after the second AZD1222 dose. These receptors originate from an adult who received the AZD1222 COVID-19 vaccine.

The chain carries TRBV7-9 and TRBJ1-4, with D tentatively TRBD1 (5 bases). Trimming removed 5 bases at V and 8 bases at J, with 12 bases between. The CDR3 contains 13 residues. CDR1 is SEHNR, CDR2 FQNEAQ, per germline (reference sequence). As DNA, the CDR3 is TGTGCCAGCAGCCGACGCGGGGACGAAAAACTGTTTTTT. Translating it yields CASSRRGDEKLFF.

The chain is built from TRBV5-6 and TRBJ2-6; no clear D gene. The CDR3 covers 18 residues. With 5 bases removed from V and 0 bases from J, the gap between germline ends came to 18 bases. Germline CDR1 is SGHDT and CDR2 is YYEEEE. The CDR3 region is CASRRGSPRHSGANVLTF. In nucleotides, the CDR3 is TGTGCCAGCAGGAGAGGTTCCCCCCGGCACTCTGGGGCCAACGTCCTGACTTTC.

This clone was seen just once. The gene calls are TRBV10-3 and TRBJ1-2; D not certain. The V gene lost 5 bases and the J gene lost 8 bases, with 18 bases spanning the gap. CDR1 is ENHRY, CDR2 SYGVKD, per germline. The length of the CDR3 is 14 residues. CDR3 amino acids: CAISPGQTLGGYTF. The CDR3 DNA follows: TGTGCCATCAGTCCGGGCCAGACATTAGGCGGCTACACCTTC.

This chain links TRBV9 with TRBJ1-5; D gene ambiguous. In germline, CDR1 is SGDLS, CDR2 YYNGEE. V gave up 3 bases and J gave up 10 bases, with 8 bases separating them. The CDR3 runs 11 residues. The CDR3 sequence: CASSAPEPQHF. CDR3 coding DNA: TGTGCCAGCAGCGCTCCTGAACCCCAGCATTTT. Looking up the rest from reference TRBV9 and TRBJ1-5 gives the full variable domain: DSGVTQTPKHLITATGQRVTLRCSPRSGDLSVYWYQQSLDQGLQFLIQYYNGEERAKGNILERFSAQQFPDLHSELNLSSLELGDSALYFCASSAPEPQHFGDGTRLSIL.

V and J are TRBV5-6 and TRBJ2-3; a possible D gene is TRBD2 (5 bases). V was trimmed by 2 bases and J by 2 bases, leaving 9 bases between them. CDR3 length equals 14 residues. The germline V gene encodes CDR1 SGHDT and CDR2 YYEEEE. The chain's CDR3 is CASSLASYTDTQYF. Written as DNA, the CDR3 is TGTGCCAGCAGCTTAGCTAGCTACACAGATACGCAGTATTTT.

V gene TRBV9 combines with J gene TRBJ1-3; 7 positions agree with TRBD1. The junction had 15 bases not matched to a gene; V was cut back by 3 bases and J by 3 bases. CDR3 length: 18 amino acids. In germline, CDR1 is SGDLS, CDR2 YYNGEE. CDR3 nucleotide sequence: TGTGCCAGCAGCGCCAATGTCGCAGGGGGGGTTTTTGGAAACACCATATATTTT. Residues: CASSANVAGGVFGNTIYF.

The chain uses TRBV20-1 and TRBJ1-6; no firm D call. Trimming shortened V by 3 bases and J by 7 bases, and 13 bases separated the two germline ends. In germline, CDR1 is DFQATT, CDR2 SNEGSKA (reference sequence). This CDR3 has 14 residues. The CDR3, as DNA: TGCAGTGCTAGTAGCAACAGAGGAAATTCACCCCTCCACTTT. It translates to CSASSNRGNSPLHF.

The J gene is TRBJ2-7, the V gene TRBV28, with D perhaps being TRBD1 or TRBD2 (5 bases each). CDR3 size: 15 residues. Trimming left V 7 bases short and J 7 bases short, with 23 bases between. Germline loops: CDR1 MDHEN, CDR2 SYDVKM. CDR3 coding DNA: TGTGCCAGCACTATAAACCCCAGCATGAGGGGAGAGCAGTACTTC. Protein product: CASTINPSMRGEQYF. The full variable domain, its missing parts supplied by reference TRBV28 and TRBJ2-7, is DVKVTQSSRYLVKRTGEKVFLECVQDMDHENMFWYRQDPGLGLRLIYFSYDVKMKEKGDIPEGYSVSREKKERFSLILESASTNQTSMYLCASTINPSMRGEQYFGPGTRLTVT.

The chain couples TRBV5-1 to TRBJ1-4; 7 nucleotides line up with TRBD1. CDR1 and CDR2 (germline): SGHRS, YFSETQ. Unmatched junction bases numbered 9, after V lost 4 bases and J lost 0 bases. The CDR3 is made up of 17 amino acids. DNA of the CDR3: TGCGCCAGCAGCCTCCGCGGGACAGCTGCAACTAATGAAAAACTGTTTTTT. The encoded protein is CASSLRGTAATNEKLFF.

CDR3 coding DNA: TGTGCCAGCAGTAATGCCCGGGGAGGTCACTTCTTC. This codes for CASSNARGGHFF. The chain recombines TRBV28 with TRBJ2-1, with a weak D call TRBD2 (6 bases). The CDR3 is 12 residues long. Germline lookup yields CDR1 MDHEN and CDR2 SYDVKM. V lost 5 bases and J 16 bases, leaving 18 bases between the germline ends.

The chain combines TRBV15 with TRBJ2-7; D may be TRBD2 (7 bases). Germline V gives CDR1 LNHNV, CDR2 YYDKDF (reference sequence). The CDR3 loop spans 14 amino acids. Trimming removed 0 bases from V and 5 bases from J, with 11 bases in between. In DNA form, the CDR3 reads TGTGCCACCAGCAGAGATGGGGGGGACAACGAGCAGTACTTC. Residues: CATSRDGGDNEQYF.

The genes are TRBV27 and TRBJ1-5; 7 bases fit TRBD1. The V gene's germline CDR1 is MNHEY and CDR2 SMNVEV (reference sequence). This CDR3 comprises 17 residues. After removal of 5 bases from V and 0 bases from J, the junction contained 10 bases not matched to a gene. The CDR3 region is CASSPGGTAYSNQPQHF. DNA of the CDR3: TGTGCCAGCAGTCCGGGGGGGACAGCCTATAGCAATCAGCCCCAGCATTTT.

This clone was seen a single time. The chain combines TRBV6-5 with TRBJ2-3; 8 bases agree with TRBD2. This CDR3 is built from 15 residues. Germline V gene lookup returns CDR1 MNHEY and CDR2 SVGAGI. With V trimmed by 5 bases and J by 3 bases, 7 bases remained unmatched. This chain's CDR3 is CASSQLAGLTDTQYF. CDR3 nucleotide sequence: TGTGCCAGCAGTCAATTAGCGGGACTTACAGATACGCAGTATTTT.

The rearrangement links TRBV28 to TRBJ1-1; D is ambiguous. The CDR3 is 13 amino acids. Germline assignment: CDR1 MDHEN and CDR2 SYDVKM. The V and J ends lost 4 bases and 0 bases respectively, with 6 bases between them. This chain's CDR3 is CASSSGMNTEAFF. The CDR3 region has the DNA TGTGCCAGCAGTTCCGGTATGAACACTGAAGCTTTCTTT.

The chain joins TRBV5-1 to TRBJ1-6; possibly TRBD1 for D (5 bases). Deletions cut 6 bases from V and 5 bases from J, with 18 bases between. The CDR3 extends over 16 amino acids. Germline V gives CDR1 SGHRS, CDR2 YFSETQ. DNA for the CDR3: TGCGCCAGCACCCTCGGGGCGGGGATGGATAATTCACCCCTCCACTTT. Protein product: CASTLGAGMDNSPLHF.

V is TRBV19 and J is TRBJ2-2, with D perhaps TRBD2 (6 bases). Germline CDR1 reads LNHDA; CDR2 reads SQIVND (reference sequence). The CDR3 covers 14 residues. Written as DNA, the CDR3 is TGTGCAACGACCAATAGCGGGAACACCGGGGAGCTGTTTTTT. It encodes CATTNSGNTGELFF. Full variable domain (rest looked up from reference TRBV19 and TRBJ2-2): DGGITQSPKYLFRKEGQNVTLSCEQNLNHDAMYWYRQDPGQGLRLIYYSQIVNDFQKGDIAEGYSVSREKKESFPLTVTSAQKNPTAFYLCATTNSGNTGELFFGEGSRLTVL.

This clone was recorded only once. The chain couples TRBV28 to TRBJ2-1; D is unresolved. The CDR3 is 17 amino acids. The V and J ends lost 1 base and 6 bases respectively, with 19 bases between them. Germline values: CDR1 MDHEN, CDR2 SYDVKM. The CDR3 DNA follows: TGTGCCAGCAGTTTATCGGCACCAAAAGTACTACGCAATGAGCAGTTCTTC. Amino acids: CASSLSAPKVLRNEQFF.

This chain joins TRBV12-5 and TRBJ2-2; D not resolved. Germline assignment: CDR1 LGHNT and CDR2 FRNRAP. Between the trimmed V and J ends, which lost 5 bases and 0 bases, there was a span of 13 bases. The CDR3 covers 16 residues. CDR3 loop: CASGPAEDPNTGELFF. CDR3 nucleotide sequence: TGTGCTAGTGGTCCCGCCGAGGACCCGAACACCGGGGAGCTGTTTTTT. The whole variable domain, filled in from reference TRBV12-5 and TRBJ2-2, reads DARVTQTPRHKVTEMGQEVTMRCQPILGHNTVFWYRQTMMQGLELLAYFRNRAPLDDSGMPKDRFSAEMPDATLATLKIQPSEPRDSAVYFCASGPAEDPNTGELFFGEGSRLTVL.

The chain uses TRBV5-1 and TRBJ1-4; D unresolved. Germline CDR1 SGHRS, CDR2 YFSETQ. The V gene lost 0 bases and the J gene lost 0 bases, with 6 bases spanning the gap. The length of the CDR3 is 15 residues. This CDR3 is CASSLGLPTNEKLFF. CDR3 nucleotides: TGCGCCAGCAGCTTGGGGCTCCCAACTAATGAAAAACTGTTTTTT.

The genes are TRBV28 and TRBJ2-7; D not resolved. Trimming left V 6 bases short and J 5 bases short, with 20 bases between. Germline-derived CDR1 and CDR2 are MDHEN and SYDVKM. The CDR3 contains 15 residues. As DNA, the CDR3 is TGTGCCAGCAGCCATGCTTGGTCATCAAGGGACGAGCAGTACTTC. Amino acid sequence: CASSHAWSSRDEQYF.

The rearrangement joins TRBV2 to TRBJ1-6, with TRBD1 matching 7 bases. J was trimmed by 0 bases and V by 9 bases; bases with no gene match: 2. This CDR3 has 14 residues. Per the germline V gene, CDR1 is SNHLY and CDR2 is FYNNEI. CDR3 DNA sequence: TGTGCCAGTGGGGACAGCTCCTATAATTCACCCCTCCACTTT. Its translation is CASGDSSYNSPLHF.

DNA for the CDR3: TGTGCCAGCAGCCAGACTCAAGGGACCTACGAGCAGTACTTC. Protein product: CASSQTQGTYEQYF. The V gene is TRBV4-2, the J gene TRBJ2-7; no clear D gene. V gave up 3 bases and J gave up 2 bases, with 11 bases separating them. Germline lookup yields CDR1 LGHNA and CDR2 YNFKEQ. This CDR3 is built from 14 residues.

This chain connects TRBV5-1 to TRBJ2-1; no reliable D call. V was pared by 6 bases and J by 0 bases, with 7 bases between. The germline V gene encodes CDR1 SGHRS and CDR2 YFSETQ. This CDR3 has 13 residues. The CDR3 sequence is CASMWSSYNEQFF. As DNA, the CDR3 is TGCGCCAGCATGTGGAGCTCCTACAATGAGCAGTTCTTC. Complete variable domain (other parts from reference TRBV5-1 and TRBJ2-1): KAGVTQTPRYLIKTRGQQVTLSCSPISGHRSVSWYQQTPGQGLQFLFEYFSETQRNKGNFPGRFSGRQFSNSRSEMNVSTLELGDSALYLCASMWSSYNEQFFGPGTRLTVL.

V usage is TRBV11-2 and J usage is TRBJ1-2; no firm D call. Germline-derived CDR1 and CDR2 are SGHAT and FQNNGV. V dropped 7 bases and J dropped 8 bases, with 17 bases sitting between them. CDR3 length: 13 residues. The DNA for the CDR3 is TGTGCCAGCACCTTGTTTGGGGAGGGCGGCTACACCTTC. Translation: CASTLFGEGGYTF.

The CDR3 sequence is CASSQGWDSNEKLFF. The CDR3 bases are TGCGCCAGCAGCCAGGGATGGGACAGTAATGAAAAACTGTTTTTT. J is TRBJ1-4 and V is TRBV5-1; 7 nucleotides match TRBD1. The CDR3 has 15 residues. In germline, CDR1 is SGHRS, CDR2 YFSETQ. Trimming removed 4 bases from V and 4 bases from J; junction bases left unmatched: 7.